These 3 T cell receptor beta chains originate from one sample sequenced in a study of blood T cell repertoires in COVID-19. Method: immunoSEQ multiplex PCR; TCRdb's copy keeps in-frame clones and lacks some. The repertoire consists of around 50,000 clones, with over 85% occurring once and the leading ten covering about 1%. The source material was peripheral blood. The receptor source for this set is a man between 60 and 70 years old with COVID-19, enrolled during active disease.

V and J are TRBV18 and TRBJ1-5; D is possibly TRBD1 (6 bases). Deletions cut 3 bases from V and 5 bases from J, with 11 bases between. The V gene's germline CDR1 is KGHSH and CDR2 LQKENI. There are 14 residues in the CDR3. CDR3: CASSPDSKDQPQHF. The CDR3 DNA reads TGTGCCAGCTCACCGGACAGTAAAGATCAGCCCCAGCATTTT. Variable domain in full (rest from reference TRBV18 and TRBJ1-5): NAGVMQNPRHLVRRRGQEARLRCSPMKGHSHVYWYRQLPEEGLKFMVYLQKENIIDESGMPKERFSAEFPKEGPSILRIQQVVRGDSAAYFCASSPDSKDQPQHFGDGTRLSIL.

The rearrangement links TRBV19 to TRBJ1-1; TRBD1 is a possible D gene (5 bases). Germline V gene lookup returns CDR1 LNHDA and CDR2 SQIVND (reference sequence). Trimming stripped 6 bases from V and 3 bases from J, with 14 bases between. CDR3 size: 14 residues. The CDR3 sequence: CASSPTGGDTEAFF. CDR3 sequence (DNA): TGTGCCAGTAGCCCTACGGGGGGTGACACTGAAGCTTTCTTT.

The rearrangement joins TRBV12-5 to TRBJ2-2, with no clear D. This CDR3 spans 14 amino acids. Between the trimmed V and J ends, which lost 4 bases and 8 bases, there was a span of 14 bases. The germline V gene encodes CDR1 LGHNT and CDR2 FRNRAP. For the CDR3, the DNA is TGTGCTAGTGGTTATAGAGCGCCGCCGGGGGAGCTGTTTTTT. It encodes CASGYRAPPGELFF.